What follows are 29 T cell receptor beta chains derived from one specimen sequenced in a study of cytomegalovirus exposure and HLA in healthy donors. PCR employed 60 Vbeta and 13 Jbeta primers. Measured with immunoSEQ multiplex PCR; TCRdb has only the in-frame clones, and not every one. The sample has fewer than 150,000 clones; the top ten hold about 2.5%. Sample: PBMCs. These receptors came from a middle-aged man in good health and CMV-seronegative.

The chain combines TRBV5-1 with TRBJ2-3; no clear D gene. CDR3 length: 17 residues. Germline CDR1 reads SGHRS; CDR2 reads YFSETQ. V was cut by 0 bases and J by 0 bases, with 14 bases left in between. The CDR3, as DNA: TGCGCCAGCAGCTTGGAATTCTACCCAACTAGCACAGATACGCAGTATTTT. This codes for CASSLEFYPTSTDTQYF.

The CDR3 spells CSVYRGGDTEAFF. Here the CDR3 DNA reads TGCAGCGTTTACCGTGGGGGGGACACTGAAGCTTTCTTT. The chain uses TRBV29-1 and TRBJ1-1; D might be TRBD1 (5 bases). Germline V gene lookup returns CDR1 SQVTM and CDR2 ANQGSEA. The CDR3 is made up of 13 amino acids. Between the trimmed V and J ends, which lost 5 bases and 3 bases, there was a span of 13 bases.

The gene calls are TRBV6-5 and TRBJ2-7; maybe TRBD1 (6 bases). The germline V gene encodes CDR1 MNHEY and CDR2 SVGAGI. CDR3 length: 11 residues. V was trimmed by 6 bases and J by 3 bases, leaving 6 bases between them. The CDR3, as DNA: TGTGCCAGCAGACAGGGCTACGAGCAGTACTTC. Its protein is CASRQGYEQYF.

The chain is built from TRBV5-1 and TRBJ1-1; a weak D match, TRBD1 (5 bases). V was pared by 0 bases and J by 3 bases, with 6 bases between. Germline V gene lookup returns CDR1 SGHRS and CDR2 YFSETQ. The CDR3 contains 13 residues. The CDR3 nucleotides are TGCGCCAGCAGCTTGGGGGGGGACACTGAAGCTTTCTTT. The encoded protein is CASSLGGDTEAFF.

The rearrangement joins TRBV7-9 to TRBJ2-7; D is uncertain. V dropped 1 base and J dropped 5 bases, with 15 bases sitting between them. This CDR3 comprises 15 residues. Germline lookup yields CDR1 SEHNR and CDR2 FQNEAQ (reference sequence). CDR3 bases: TGTGCCAGCAGCTTAGGATCAGGTTACATCAACGAGCAGTACTTC. Its protein product is CASSLGSGYINEQYF.

This chain uses TRBV5-1 with TRBJ2-7; TRBD1 matches 8 bases. The CDR3 contains 14 residues. Trimming at V came to 3 bases and at J to 5 bases, leaving 7 bases not matched to a gene. Per germline, CDR1 SGHRS and CDR2 YFSETQ. The CDR3 DNA reads as TGCGCCAGCAGCTCAGGACAGGGTATCGACGAGCAGTACTTC. Protein: CASSSGQGIDEQYF.

The chain couples TRBV6-5 to TRBJ1-1, with 7 positions matching TRBD1. There are 13 residues in the CDR3. Looked up from germline, CDR1 is MNHEY and CDR2 is SVGAGI. Losses at the gene ends were 5 bases for V and 4 bases for J; bases not matched to a gene: 4. CDR3 coding DNA: TGTGCCAGCAGTCCCTCAGGGGGCACTGAAGCTTTCTTT. It codes for CASSPSGGTEAFF.

In DNA form, the CDR3 reads TGTGCCAGCAGTCTCTCCCTGCGGGCAGACTATGGCTACACCTTC. This translates into CASSLSLRADYGYTF. The genes are TRBV2 and TRBJ1-2; no reliable D call. Trimming pared 5 bases from V and 3 bases from J, leaving 16 bases between. This CDR3 region has 15 residues. The germline CDR1 and CDR2 sequences are SNHLY and FYNNEI.

The chain employs TRBV7-2 and TRBJ2-2, with 9 nucleotides matching TRBD2. Per the germline V gene, CDR1 is SGHTA and CDR2 is FQGNSA. Germline trimming cut 6 bases from V and 1 base from J; bases unmatched to any gene: 6. This CDR3 has 16 residues. CDR3 loop: CASRKRTSENTGELFF. The DNA for the CDR3 is TGTGCCAGCAGAAAGCGGACTAGCGAGAACACCGGGGAGCTGTTTTTT.

The CDR3 DNA sequence: TGTGCCAGCTCACCTCGGACAGGGGATGCCTATGGCTACACCTTC. Protein: CASSPRTGDAYGYTF. The chain recombines TRBV18 with TRBJ1-2, with TRBD1 matching over 9 bases. The CDR3 runs 15 residues. Germline lookup yields CDR1 KGHSH and CDR2 LQKENI. After removal of 3 bases from V and 4 bases from J, the junction contained 6 bases not matched to a gene.

The CDR3 coding sequence is TGTGCCAGCAGCGTAGATATGGGAGGCGGAAACACCATATATTTT. Encoded protein: CASSVDMGGGNTIYF. The chain links TRBV9 to TRBJ1-3; D is unresolved. This CDR3 spans 15 amino acids. Trimming removed 0 bases at V and 4 bases at J, with 11 bases between. Germline CDR1 reads SGDLS; CDR2 reads YYNGEE. Full variable domain (remainder filled in from reference TRBV9 and TRBJ1-3): DSGVTQTPKHLITATGQRVTLRCSPRSGDLSVYWYQQSLDQGLQFLIQYYNGEERAKGNILERFSAQQFPDLHSELNLSSLELGDSALYFCASSVDMGGGNTIYFGEGSWLTVV.

The chain couples TRBV18 to TRBJ1-1, with D perhaps matching TRBD1 (5 bases). Deletions cut 0 bases from V and 4 bases from J, with 9 bases between. Looked up from germline, CDR1 is KGHSH and CDR2 is LQKENI. This CDR3 contains 14 residues. Here the CDR3 DNA reads TGTGCCAGCTCACCACCCCAGGGTTTCACTGAAGCTTTCTTT. Translating gives CASSPPQGFTEAFF.

The CDR3 protein is CASSRGEGQPQHF. In DNA, the CDR3 is TGTGCCAGCAGCCGAGGGGAGGGTCAGCCCCAGCATTTT. The chain couples TRBV4-2 to TRBJ1-5, with D possibly being TRBD1 (5 bases). The CDR3 sequence is 13 residues long. Trimming left V 4 bases short and J 6 bases short, with 10 bases between. Germline V gene sequence: CDR1 LGHNA, CDR2 YNFKEQ.

V usage is TRBV6-1 and J usage is TRBJ1-2; D is unclear. Germline-derived CDR1 and CDR2 are MNHNS and SASEGT. This CDR3 has 12 amino acids. Trimming left V 6 bases short and J 4 bases short, with 9 bases between. CDR3 loop: CASRLLVYGYTF. DNA of the CDR3: TGTGCCAGCAGGCTATTGGTCTATGGCTACACCTTC.

This rearrangement joins TRBV19 to TRBJ1-2; 7 nucleotides line up with TRBD1. This CDR3 is built from 13 residues. V shed 4 bases and J 6 bases; nucleotides not matched to a gene: 5. Germline lookup yields CDR1 LNHDA and CDR2 SQIVND (reference sequence). The CDR3 sequence is CASSKKDRDGYTF. In DNA form, the CDR3 reads TGTGCCAGTAGTAAAAAAGACAGGGATGGCTACACCTTC. The full variable domain, in which reference TRBV19 and TRBJ1-2 provide the parts outside the CDR3, is DGGITQSPKYLFRKEGQNVTLSCEQNLNHDAMYWYRQDPGQGLRLIYYSQIVNDFQKGDIAEGYSVSREKKESFPLTVTSAQKNPTAFYLCASSKKDRDGYTFGSGTRLTVV.

The chain combines TRBV6-5 with TRBJ2-2, with D unclear. Germline V CDR1 and CDR2: MNHEY, SVGAGI. With 7 bases removed from V and 4 bases from J, the gap between germline ends came to 7 bases. The CDR3 spans 12 residues. For the CDR3, the DNA is TGTGCCAGCACCCCCAGCACCGGGGAGCTGTTTTTT. It specifies CASTPSTGELFF.

V is TRBV5-1 and J is TRBJ2-3, with 7 bases matching TRBD1. CDR1 SGHRS and CDR2 YFSETQ come from the germline V gene. The CDR3 runs 14 residues. The ends lost 4 bases at V and 9 bases at J; junction bases unmatched: 11. DNA of the CDR3: TGCGCCAGCAGCCCCGAACAACCGGGACAGACGCAGTATTTT. Translated, it gives CASSPEQPGQTQYF.

The chain uses TRBV6-1 and TRBJ1-1, with 8 bases that match TRBD1. Germline V lookup: CDR1 MNHNS, CDR2 SASEGT. The CDR3 sequence is 13 residues long. J was trimmed by 8 bases and V by 5 bases; bases with no gene match: 7. The CDR3 bases are TGTGCCAGCAGTCGAAGACAGGGGACCGAAGCTTTCTTT. Amino acid sequence: CASSRRQGTEAFF.

This chain links TRBV5-6 with TRBJ2-5; 15 bases fit TRBD2. The last part of the DNA fits TRBJ2-7 better; the J call may be wrong. The CDR3 loop spans 18 amino acids. Germline V gene lookup returns CDR1 SGHDT and CDR2 YYEEEE. CDR3 residues: CASSQYGLAGGDYYEQYF. The CDR3 DNA reads TGTGCCAGCAGCCAGTATGGACTAGCGGGGGGGGACTACTACGAGCAGTACTTC.

A remark on this clone: Other DNA sequences within the sample encode an identical CDR3. V gene TRBV6-1 combines with J gene TRBJ2-2; no reliable D call. The CDR3 sequence is 12 residues long. Trimming removed 7 bases at V and 3 bases at J, with 6 bases between. CDR1 MNHNS and CDR2 SASEGT come from the germline V gene. The CDR3 coding sequence is TGTGCCAGCACCCAATACACCGGGGAGCTGTTTTTT. As protein: CASTQYTGELFF.

A word on this clone: One junction end disagrees with the germline gene, perhaps due to a read error. The rearrangement joins TRBV7-9 to TRBJ1-5; TRBD1 might be the D (6 bases). This CDR3 region has 14 residues. Germline CDR1 is SEHNR and CDR2 is FQNEAQ (reference sequence). The CDR3 region has the DNA TGTGCCGGCAGCTCCCAGGGGAGCAATCAGCCCCAGCATTTT. It translates to CAGSSQGSNQPQHF.

The V call is TRBV4-1, the J call TRBJ2-7; D unresolved. Trimming cost V 1 base and J 4 bases, with 8 bases left between them. Germline CDR1 is MGHRA and CDR2 is YSYEKL. CDR3 size: 13 residues. The CDR3 here is CASSQVPGYEQYF. The CDR3 bases are TGCGCCAGCAGCCAAGTTCCCGGGTACGAGCAGTACTTC.

The J gene is TRBJ1-1, the V gene TRBV11-2; D unclear. CDR1 is SGHAT, CDR2 FQNNGV, per germline. This CDR3 contains 12 residues. Trimming stripped 1 base from V and 4 bases from J, with 4 bases between. This CDR3 is CASSLAGTEAFF. DNA for the CDR3: TGTGCCAGCAGCTTAGCGGGCACTGAAGCTTTCTTT.

This chain uses TRBV2 with TRBJ1-2; D may be TRBD1 (6 bases). CDR3 length: 11 residues. Trimming cost V 7 bases and J 7 bases, with 10 bases left between them. Germline assignment: CDR1 SNHLY and CDR2 FYNNEI. CDR3 sequence: CASTDRSGYTF. In nucleotides, the CDR3 is TGTGCCAGCACCGACAGGAGTGGCTACACCTTC. Full variable domain (remainder filled in from reference TRBV2 and TRBJ1-2): EPEVTQTPSHQVTQMGQEVILRCVPISNHLYFYWYRQILGQKVEFLVSFYNNEISEKSEIFDDQFSVERPDGSNFTLKIRSTKLEDSAMYFCASTDRSGYTFGSGTRLTVV.

This chain uses TRBV6-1 with TRBJ2-5, with D possibly TRBD1 on 5 matching bases. Looked up from germline, CDR1 is MNHNS and CDR2 is SASEGT. The CDR3 spans 15 residues. Deletions cut 4 bases from V and 2 bases from J, with 14 bases between. DNA of the CDR3: TGTGCCAGCAGTGGGTTAGGGGTTGGGCAAGAGACCCAGTACTTC. Translation gives CASSGLGVGQETQYF.

The CDR3 DNA reads TGTGCCAGCAGCTTTATTAGCGGGGGGGTGACAGATACGCAGTATTTT. This translates into CASSFISGGVTDTQYF. The rearrangement joins TRBV7-6 to TRBJ2-3, with 11 bases identical to TRBD2. The CDR3 sequence is 16 residues long. V lost 3 bases, J lost 3 bases, and 5 bases stayed unmatched. Germline assignment: CDR1 SGHVS and CDR2 FNYEAQ.

The chain joins TRBV5-1 to TRBJ2-5; TRBD1 might be the D (6 bases). The DNA end favors TRBJ2-7, so the J call may be wrong. Germline lookup yields CDR1 SGHRS and CDR2 YFSETQ. CDR3 length equals 15 residues. As DNA, the CDR3 is TGCGCCAGCAGCTTGAGGCAGGGGATTGGATACGAGCAGTACTTC. Its protein product is CASSLRQGIGYEQYF.

This chain uses TRBV10-3 with TRBJ1-2, with D perhaps matching TRBD1 (6 bases). CDR3 size: 14 residues. CDR1 and CDR2 (germline): ENHRY, SYGVKD. Deletions cut 10 bases from V and 4 bases from J, with 19 bases between. The DNA of the CDR3 is TGTGCCACACTAGAAGGGACATCCGGCTATGGCTACACCTTC. Encoded protein: CATLEGTSGYGYTF.

V gene TRBV5-1 combines with J gene TRBJ2-5; TRBD2 matches at 11 bases. The CDR3 sequence is 16 residues long. V shed 0 bases and J 2 bases; nucleotides not matched to a gene: 3. The germline CDR1 and CDR2 sequences are SGHRS and YFSETQ. The CDR3 DNA follows: TGCGCCAGCAGCTTGGGGCTAGCGGGGGGACAAGAGACCCAGTACTTC. Its translation: CASSLGLAGGQETQYF.